This T cell receptor (beta chain) appears in the sequencing data of a study of blood T cell repertoires in COVID-19. Study details: Acute and convalescent COVID-19 specimens originated in the United States, Italy and Spain.

This CDR3 contains 16 residues. Germline loops: CDR1 SGHVS, CDR2 FNYEAQ. Authors' analysis steps: By means of reference gene primer amplification, nucleated cell counts were estimated. The table came from immunoSEQ multiplex PCR; TCRdb's copy has only in-frame clones and leaves some out. The V and J calls and clone size are taken from that table; D and trimming were inferred from the DNA. The sample records roughly 390,000 clones, over 75% being singletons. It was during active infection that Seattle patients were enrolled and then longitudinally followed. As concerns this clone: At one end, the junction sequence differs from germline, possibly due to a read error. Different DNA sequences within this sample yield the same CDR3.

This receptor was obtained from a woman between 25 and 40 years old with COVID-19, enrolled during active disease. Source material: peripheral blood. The chain links TRBV7-6 to TRBJ2-7, with D possibly being TRBD1 (7 bases). In nucleotides, the CDR3 is TGTGCTAGCAGCTTAGCCGGGCAGGGGGGCGCCTACGAGCAGTACTTC. Translated: CASSLAGQGGAYEQYF.